Listed below are T cell receptor beta chains from one sample, sequenced in a study of blood T cell repertoires in COVID-19. Sequencing used immunoSEQ multiplex PCR; TCRdb keeps in-frame clones, though not all of them. The sample carries fewer than 110,000 clones, roughly nine tenths recorded once. The specimen was peripheral blood. The receptors stem from a woman aged 55-70 years with acute or convalescent COVID-19. CDR3s include the opening cysteine and the closing phenylalanine or tryptophan. The order of the fields is D gene, V gene, clone size, J gene, CDR3 protein, CDR3 DNA. The D gene is left open where the match is weak. Not all rows give a size; the values are once, few, many and, for expanded clones, a class.

-	TRBV28	once	TRBJ2-7	CASSLTGLVYEQYF	TGTGCCAGCAGTCTCACGGGATTGGTCTACGAGCAGTACTTC
TRBD1	TRBV29-1	-	TRBJ1-2	CSVGEGTGGYTF	TGCAGCGTTGGGGAGGGGACAGGTGGCTACACCTTC
TRBD2	TRBV6-2/TRBV6-3	-	TRBJ2-5	CASSYSRTSGRTETQYF	TGTGCCAGCAGTTACTCCCGGACTAGCGGGAGGACAGAGACCCAGTACTTC
-	TRBV21-1	-	TRBJ2-7	CASSKETGRDSHYEQYF	TGTGCCAGCAGCAAGGAGACGGGTCGGGACAGTCACTACGAGCAGTACTTC
TRBD2	TRBV5-6	-	TRBJ2-3	CASSLGLAGADTQYF	TGTGCCAGCAGCTTGGGACTAGCGGGAGCAGATACGCAGTATTTT
TRBD1	TRBV6-1	-	TRBJ1-2	CASSESPGGSYGYTF	TGTGCCAGCAGTGAAAGCCCAGGGGGCAGCTATGGCTACACCTTC
-	TRBV28	-	TRBJ1-5	CASSPSGKAQHF	TGTGCCAGCAGTCCCTCAGGGAAAGCCCAGCATTTT
-	TRBV7-3	few	TRBJ1-1	CASRSSGEFTEAFF	TGTGCCAGCAGATCATCGGGGGAGTTCACTGAAGCTTTCTTT
-	TRBV9	-	TRBJ2-1	CASSPGGADNEQFF	TGTGCCAGCAGCCCGGGCGGGGCGGACAATGAGCAGTTCTTC
TRBD2	TRBV2	-	TRBJ2-5	CASSGGTTETQYF	TGTGCCAGCAGTGGGGGGACTACAGAGACCCAGTACTTC
-	TRBV13	once	TRBJ1-1	CASSDSRAGAAFF	TGTGCCAGCAGCGATTCGAGGGCAGGAGCAGCTTTCTTT
-	TRBV19	-	TRBJ1-5	CASSIGWGRLGDQPQHF	TGTGCCAGTAGTATAGGGTGGGGCAGGCTGGGCGATCAGCCCCAGCATTTT
TRBD1	TRBV5-4	-	TRBJ1-4	CASSSTGGGEKLFF	TGTGCCAGCAGCTCTACAGGGGGTGGGGAAAAACTGTTTTTT
TRBD1	TRBV28	-	TRBJ1-1	CASSFEGAGLSAEAFF	TGTGCCAGCAGTTTTGAGGGGGCGGGGTTGAGCGCTGAAGCTTTCTTT
TRBD1	TRBV23-1	-	TRBJ2-3	CASSPCGQGACTDTQYF	TGCGCCAGCAGTCCCTGCGGGCAGGGGGCTTGCACAGATACGCAGTATTTT
TRBD2	TRBV29-1	-	TRBJ2-1	CSVKGTSVYNEQFF	TGCAGCGTTAAAGGGACTAGCGTATACAATGAGCAGTTCTTC
-	TRBV3-1/TRBV3-2	once	TRBJ1-2	CASSRLNYGYTF	TGTGCCAGCAGCCGGCTTAACTATGGCTACACCTTC
-	TRBV6-5	-	TRBJ2-3	CATLGRQTITDTQYF	TGTGCCACCCTGGGGCGGCAGACAATCACAGATACGCAGTATTTT
TRBD2	TRBV2	-	TRBJ2-3	CASSEAGAVADTQYF	TGTGCCAGCAGTGAGGCGGGAGCCGTCGCAGATACGCAGTATTTT
TRBD2	TRBV29-1	-	TRBJ2-5	CSVVAGRALTTQYF	TGCAGCGTTGTAGCCGGGAGGGCCTTAACGACCCAGTACTTC
TRBD2	TRBV5-4	-	TRBJ2-1	CASSQLGLANEQFF	TGTGCCAGCAGCCAGCTAGGACTAGCTAATGAGCAGTTCTTC
-	TRBV28	-	TRBJ1-2	CASSLSITVYGYTF	TGTGCCAGCAGTTTAAGTATTACAGTCTATGGCTACACCTTC
-	TRBV3-1/TRBV3-2	once	TRBJ2-3	CASSQRTPAGADTQYF	TGTGCCAGCAGCCAACGGACCCCAGCCGGGGCAGATACGCAGTATTTT
-	TRBV15	-	TRBJ1-4	CATSRDTRVAGEKLFF	TGTGCCACCAGCAGAGATACTAGGGTGGCGGGTGAAAAACTGTTTTTT
TRBD1	TRBV6-6	once	TRBJ2-7	CASSYSPGGYEQYF	TGTGCCAGCAGTTACTCGCCAGGGGGCTACGAGCAGTACTTC
-	TRBV11-3	once	TRBJ2-4	CASSSDRTLAKNIQYF	TGTGCCAGCAGCTCCGACAGGACTCTAGCCAAAAACATTCAGTACTTC